A single sample is the source of the 25 T cell receptor beta chains below, sequenced in a study of T cell changes during pregnancy in multiple sclerosis. The protocol was immunoSEQ multiplex PCR, while the TCRdb copy is restricted to in-frame clones and leaves out a portion. The repertoire holds around 70,000 clones, with 75% to 95% as singletons. This sample comprised peripheral blood, obtained in the second trimester of pregnancy. These TCRs come from a female donor with multiple sclerosis, enrolled in a pregnancy study.

The J gene is TRBJ1-1, the V gene TRBV6-1; no clear D gene. The ends were cut back, 4 bases at V and 6 bases at J, with 24 bases in the middle. The germline V gene has CDR1 MNHNS and CDR2 SASEGT. The CDR3 is made up of 17 amino acids. CDR3 loop: CASSANLGVREWPEAFF. The CDR3 DNA is TGTGCCAGCAGTGCCAACCTGGGCGTGAGGGAATGGCCTGAAGCTTTCTTT.

This rearrangement joins TRBV29-1 to TRBJ1-2; D may be TRBD1 (6 bases). V dropped 6 bases and J dropped 3 bases, with 14 bases sitting between them. Germline values: CDR1 SQVTM, CDR2 ANQGSEA. CDR3 length: 13 amino acids. Here the CDR3 reads CSVLAGAYYGYTF. Here the CDR3 DNA reads TGCAGCGTATTGGCAGGGGCCTACTATGGCTACACCTTC.

This clone was detected once. The V and J genes are TRBV4-2 and TRBJ2-3; 8 nucleotides line up with TRBD2. The CDR3 extends over 17 amino acids. With V trimmed by 1 base and J by 2 bases, 8 bases remained unmatched. Germline lookup yields CDR1 LGHNA and CDR2 YNFKEQ. DNA of the CDR3: TGTGCCAGCAGCCAAGGGCAGCGGGGGCTAATCACAGATACGCAGTATTTT. This codes for CASSQGQRGLITDTQYF.

This chain links TRBV4-2 with TRBJ2-7, with D possibly matching TRBD2 (6 bases). Trimming pared 0 bases from V and 6 bases from J, leaving 12 bases between. CDR1 and CDR2 from the germline V gene are LGHNA and YNFKEQ. The CDR3 is 14 residues long. For the CDR3, the DNA is TGTGCCAGCAGCCAAGATCGGGGGTTGGGCGAGCAGTACTTC. As protein: CASSQDRGLGEQYF.

The chain links TRBV19 to TRBJ1-1; 7 bases are a match to TRBD1. Germline lookup yields CDR1 LNHDA and CDR2 SQIVND (reference sequence). The CDR3 covers 15 residues. Unmatched junction bases numbered 13, after V lost 8 bases and J lost 4 bases. DNA for the CDR3: TGTGCCAGTCGCTCCGGGACAGCAAGTGGCACTGAAGCTTTCTTT. Translation: CASRSGTASGTEAFF.

The rearrangement links TRBV2 to TRBJ1-4; 7 nucleotides align to TRBD1. The CDR3 sequence is 14 residues long. Trimming removed 6 bases from V and 4 bases from J; junction bases left unmatched: 5. Per the germline V gene, CDR1 is SNHLY and CDR2 is FYNNEI. CDR3 DNA sequence: TGTGCCAGCAGCAAGGACAGGTTTAATGAAAAACTGTTTTTT. Protein: CASSKDRFNEKLFF.

This clone appeared a single time. The rearrangement links TRBV6-1 to TRBJ2-7; 9 positions match TRBD1. V shed 7 bases and J 1 base; nucleotides not matched to a gene: 5. The CDR3 is 14 residues long. CDR1 is MNHNS, CDR2 SASEGT, per germline. CDR3 residues: CASKRDRVSYEQYF. CDR3 sequence (DNA): TGTGCCAGCAAGAGGGACAGGGTTTCCTACGAGCAGTACTTC.

J is TRBJ1-1 and V is TRBV7-9, with TRBD1 matching 7 bases. The CDR3 has 17 residues. Trimming at V came to 5 bases and at J to 4 bases, leaving 16 bases not matched to a gene. Germline CDR1 is SEHNR and CDR2 is FQNEAQ (reference sequence). The CDR3 loop reads CASSPLAGGRSGTEAFF. Written as DNA, the CDR3 is TGTGCCAGCAGCCCATTAGCAGGGGGGAGGTCGGGCACTGAAGCTTTCTTT.

This clone has a single count. This chain links TRBV5-4 with TRBJ2-1; D might be TRBD1 (5 bases). This CDR3 is built from 15 residues. With 0 bases removed from V and 2 bases from J, the gap between germline ends came to 9 bases. Per the germline V gene, CDR1 is SGHNT and CDR2 is YYREEE (reference sequence). The CDR3 DNA follows: TGTGCCAGCAGCTTGGACAGGTCAACCTACAATGAGCAGTTCTTC. It yields the protein CASSLDRSTYNEQFF.

The V gene is TRBV6-1, the J gene TRBJ2-4; D is perhaps TRBD1 (5 bases). CDR1 is MNHNS, CDR2 SASEGT, per germline. The CDR3 has 14 residues. V lost 1 base to trimming and J lost 2 bases, with 6 bases between them. DNA of the CDR3: TGTGCCAGCAGTGAAGGGGGCACCAAAAACATTCAGTACTTC. It codes for CASSEGGTKNIQYF.

J is TRBJ2-7 and V is TRBV27; 7 nucleotides line up with TRBD1. J was trimmed by 0 bases and V by 3 bases; bases with no gene match: 14. Germline V gene data show CDR1 as MNHEY and CDR2 as SMNVEV (reference sequence). This CDR3 contains 18 residues. DNA for the CDR3: TGTGCCAGCAGTTTGGACAGGCCTACCCTTCTGAGCTCCTACGAGCAGTACTTC. This codes for CASSLDRPTLLSSYEQYF.

The genes are TRBV7-9 and TRBJ2-3; D is ambiguous. CDR3 size: 14 residues. The V gene lost 2 bases and the J gene lost 1 base, with 7 bases spanning the gap. Germline V gene data show CDR1 as SEHNR and CDR2 as FQNEAQ (reference sequence). The CDR3 is CASSLFAGTDTQYF. The CDR3 bases are TGTGCCAGCAGCTTATTCGCGGGCACAGATACGCAGTATTTT.

J is TRBJ2-1 and V is TRBV4-3, with 7 nucleotides matching TRBD2. CDR1 and CDR2 (germline): LGHNA, YSLEER. With 0 bases clipped from V and 4 bases from J, the junction kept 6 bases outside the gene matches. This CDR3 comprises 16 residues. CDR3 loop: CASSQDMGGVYNEQFF. CDR3 DNA: TGCGCCAGCAGCCAAGATATGGGGGGGGTTTACAATGAGCAGTTCTTC.

The chain has TRBV6-5 and TRBJ1-4; 7 bases align to TRBD1. Germline V gives CDR1 MNHEY, CDR2 SVGAGI. The CDR3 has 15 amino acids. The junction had 6 bases not matched to a gene; V was cut back by 4 bases and J by 4 bases. CDR3 in amino acids: CASSSPGQFNEKLFF. The CDR3 coding sequence is TGTGCCAGCAGTTCCCCGGGACAGTTTAATGAAAAACTGTTTTTT.

The rearrangement joins TRBV5-6 to TRBJ2-7; perhaps TRBD2 as D (6 bases). The CDR3 loop spans 13 amino acids. Looked up from germline, CDR1 is SGHDT and CDR2 is YYEEEE. V gave up 0 bases and J gave up 2 bases, with 6 bases separating them. In DNA, the CDR3 is TGTGCCAGCAGCTTGGGGAGGGCCTACGAGCAGTACTTC. It translates to CASSLGRAYEQYF.

The rearrangement joins TRBV5-4 to TRBJ2-7; 8 bases agree with TRBD1. The CDR3 totals 14 residues. Germline trimming cut 2 bases from V and 1 base from J; bases unmatched to any gene: 2. The germline V gene has CDR1 SGHNT and CDR2 YYREEE (reference sequence). The CDR3: CASSFGTGSYEQYF. As DNA, the CDR3 is TGTGCCAGCAGCTTCGGGACAGGTTCCTACGAGCAGTACTTC. Drawing the rest from reference TRBV5-4 and TRBJ2-7, the complete variable domain is ETGVTQSPTHLIKTRGQQVTLRCSSQSGHNTVSWYQQALGQGPQFIFQYYREEENGRGNFPPRFSGLQFPNYSSELNVNALELDDSALYLCASSFGTGSYEQYFGPGTRLTVT.

The chain is built from TRBV18 and TRBJ2-7; TRBD1 matches 8 bases. Germline lookup yields CDR1 KGHSH and CDR2 LQKENI. The CDR3 consists of 17 residues. Trimming took 2 bases from V and 2 from J; bases not matched to a gene: 11. This CDR3 reads CASSPIPPRQGTYEQYF. Here the CDR3 DNA reads TGTGCCAGCTCACCAATCCCTCCGCGACAGGGGACCTACGAGCAGTACTTC.

The J gene is TRBJ2-3, the V gene TRBV29-1, with 7 bases fitting TRBD1. Germline-derived CDR1 and CDR2 are SQVTM and ANQGSEA. The CDR3 has 14 residues. V shed 7 bases and J 6 bases; nucleotides not matched to a gene: 13. In DNA form, the CDR3 reads TGCAGCGCTAAGACAGGGTTTATTGAGGATACGCAGTATTTT. This gives the protein CSAKTGFIEDTQYF.

The chain joins TRBV9 to TRBJ2-7, with D possibly being TRBD1 (6 bases). Between the trimmed V and J ends, which lost 3 bases and 0 bases, there was a span of 10 bases. This CDR3 is built from 14 residues. Germline V gene data show CDR1 as SGDLS and CDR2 as YYNGEE. DNA of the CDR3: TGTGCCAGCAGCGCCGGGACACACTCCTACGAGCAGTACTTC. Protein: CASSAGTHSYEQYF.

J is TRBJ1-3 and V is TRBV27; D is perhaps TRBD1 (5 bases). The CDR3 is 14 amino acids. Trimming removed 3 bases from V and 2 bases from J, with 8 bases in between. CDR1 MNHEY and CDR2 SMNVEV come from the germline V gene (reference sequence). In DNA form, the CDR3 reads TGTGCCAGCAGTTTGGGGGGGGCTGGAAACACCATATATTTT. Translating it yields CASSLGGAGNTIYF.

The chain employs TRBV6-1 and TRBJ1-2; 8 bases agree with TRBD1. The germline V gene has CDR1 MNHNS and CDR2 SASEGT. This CDR3 has 13 residues. J lost 6 bases, V lost 8 bases, and 8 bases had no gene match. The CDR3 protein is CASRGQGLHGYTF. As DNA, the CDR3 is TGTGCCAGCCGCGGACAGGGCCTCCATGGCTACACCTTC.

This clone appeared a single time. The chain joins TRBV28 to TRBJ1-6; D may be TRBD1 (6 bases). The CDR3 spans 12 residues. CDR1 and CDR2 from the germline V gene are MDHEN and SYDVKM. V was pared by 5 bases and J by 12 bases, with 11 bases between. CDR3: CASSLPRGPLHF. The DNA for the CDR3 is TGTGCCAGCAGTCTACCCAGGGGACCCCTCCACTTT.

The chain has TRBV7-2 and TRBJ1-2; D remains ambiguous. CDR1 and CDR2 from the germline V gene are SGHTA and FQGNSA. Between the trimmed V and J ends, which lost 1 base and 4 bases, there was a span of 16 bases. This CDR3 has 16 residues. The CDR3 loop reads CASSLGGIAHLYGYTF. CDR3 sequence (DNA): TGTGCCAGCAGCTTAGGCGGCATCGCACACCTCTATGGCTACACCTTC.

V and J are TRBV9 and TRBJ2-2; TRBD2 matches at 8 bases. The germline CDR1 and CDR2 sequences are SGDLS and YYNGEE. The J segment lost 4 bases and the V segment lost 2 bases, leaving 4 bases of the junction unmatched. The CDR3 covers 15 residues. This chain's CDR3 is CASSVSGGPTGELFF. The CDR3 nucleotides are TGTGCCAGCAGCGTCAGCGGGGGCCCCACCGGGGAGCTGTTTTTT.

This clone has more than one count but fewer than ten. This sequence joins TRBV7-6 and TRBJ2-3; 7 bases fit TRBD2. CDR3 length: 14 residues. V lost 2 bases to trimming and J lost 6 bases; unmatched junction nucleotides: 5. Germline V gene data show CDR1 as SGHVS and CDR2 as FNYEAQ. The CDR3 DNA is TGTGCCAGCAGCTTATCTAGCGGCGGTGATACGCAGTATTTT. As protein: CASSLSSGGDTQYF. Together with reference TRBV7-6 and TRBJ2-3, the CDR3 gives the full variable domain: GAGVSQSPRYKVTKRGQDVALRCDPISGHVSLYWYRQALGQGPEFLTYFNYEAQQDKSGLPNDRFSAERPEGSISTLTIQRTEQRDSAMYRCASSLSSGGDTQYFGPGTRLTVL.